This TCR beta chain was found in a study of blood T cell repertoires in COVID-19. Original processing notes: Using reference gene primer amplification, nucleated cell counts were estimated. Profiled with immunoSEQ multiplex PCR; TCRdb holds only in-frame clones, not every one. V and J calls and clone size follow that table, whereas D and trimming were derived from the DNA. The repertoire holds 250,000 to 350,000 clones, with around 84% as singletons. Between the trimmed V and J ends, which lost 4 bases and 3 bases, there was a span of 12 bases. In germline, CDR1 is MNHEY, CDR2 SVGAGI. This CDR3 region has 14 residues.

V and J are TRBV6-5 and TRBJ1-2, with TRBD1 as a possible D gene (6 bases). This receptor was identified in a human donor with COVID-19, enrolled during active disease. The donor label of this sample is uncertain. Sequences were obtained from peripheral blood. As DNA, the CDR3 is TGTGCCAGCAGTTTAGGCAGGGGATACTATGGCTACACCTTC. It specifies CASSLGRGYYGYTF.